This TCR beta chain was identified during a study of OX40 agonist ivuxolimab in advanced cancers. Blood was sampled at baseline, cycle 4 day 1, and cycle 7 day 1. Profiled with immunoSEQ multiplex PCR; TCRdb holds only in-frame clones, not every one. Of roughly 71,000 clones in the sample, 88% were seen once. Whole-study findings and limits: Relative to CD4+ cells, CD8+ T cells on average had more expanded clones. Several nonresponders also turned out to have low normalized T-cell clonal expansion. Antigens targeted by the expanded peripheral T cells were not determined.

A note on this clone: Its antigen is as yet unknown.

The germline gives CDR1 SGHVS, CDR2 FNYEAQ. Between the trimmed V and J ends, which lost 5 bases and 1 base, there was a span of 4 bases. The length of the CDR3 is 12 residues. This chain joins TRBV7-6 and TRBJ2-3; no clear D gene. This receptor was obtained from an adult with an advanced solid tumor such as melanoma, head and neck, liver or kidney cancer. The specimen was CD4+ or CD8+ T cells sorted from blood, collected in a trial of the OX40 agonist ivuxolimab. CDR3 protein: CASSRGTDTQYF. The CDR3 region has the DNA TGTGCCAGCAGCAGGGGCACAGATACGCAGTATTTT.